The 11 T cell receptor beta chains in this list originate from one sample, sequenced in a study of tumor-infiltrating lymphocytes in oesophageal squamous cell carcinoma. TCRdb re-called the PCR reads with MiXCR, one entry per CDR3 protein. The data show almost 20,000 distinct CDR3 sequences, around 40% seen once. What was sequenced was esophageal tumor tissue. The receptors here all came from a male donor with esophageal squamous cell carcinoma.

This clonotype was seen many times. V is TRBV5-4 and J is TRBJ2-1; 13 nucleotides agree with TRBD2. J was trimmed by 3 bases and V by 4 bases; bases with no gene match: 10. This CDR3 spans 18 amino acids. Germline V gives CDR1 SGHNT, CDR2 YYREEE (reference sequence). The DNA of the CDR3 is TGTGCCAGCAGCCCCGGAGGACTAGCGGGAGTAGTCTACAATGAGCAGTTCTTC. As protein: CASSPGGLAGVVYNEQFF. Looking up the rest from reference TRBV5-4 and TRBJ2-1 gives the full variable domain: ETGVTQSPTHLIKTRGQQVTLRCSSQSGHNTVSWYQQALGQGPQFIFQYYREEENGRGNFPPRFSGLQFPNYSSELNVNALELDDSALYLCASSPGGLAGVVYNEQFFGPGTRLTVL.

There are a few counts of this clonotype. The genes are TRBV6-1 and TRBJ1-3; TRBD1 aligns across 7 bases. There are 16 residues in the CDR3. Looked up from germline, CDR1 is MNHNS and CDR2 is SASEGT. V lost 2 bases, J lost 5 bases, and 9 bases stayed unmatched. The chain's CDR3 is CASSERGNRGRNTIYF. The CDR3, as DNA: TGTGCCAGCAGTGAACGGGGGAACAGGGGAAGAAACACCATATATTTT.

With respect to this clonotype: This CDR3 is missing its conserved last phenylalanine or tryptophan, likely due to a read error. Because the CDR3's place on the DNA is in doubt, the DNA is left out and the CDR3 is given as listed by TCRdb. V usage is TRBV7-2 and J usage is TRBJ2-7; TRBD1 is taken as the D call from the table, unchecked against the DNA. The CDR3 is 15 amino acids in total, end residues counted. Germline V gene lookup returns CDR1 SGHTA and CDR2 FQGNSA. CDR3 loop: CASSLDYRDGYTFGS.

This sequence joins TRBV7-2 and TRBJ2-3, with TRBD2 matching over 9 bases. The J call could be wrong; TRBJ2-1 is a better fit for the DNA end. The germline gives CDR1 SGHTA, CDR2 FQGNSA. CDR3 size: 16 residues. The CDR3 protein is CASSLAESGGHYEQFF. The DNA for the CDR3 is TGTGCCAGCAGCTTAGCGGAGAGCGGGGGGCACTACGAGCAGTTCTTC.

The table lists this clonotype with many counts. The chain recombines TRBV27 with TRBJ2-5; 10 nucleotides align to TRBD1. Germline V CDR1 and CDR2: MNHEY, SMNVEV (reference sequence). The CDR3 length is 15 residues. V lost 6 bases and J lost 2; bases outside the gene matches: 6. This CDR3 reads CASRTGGGFQETQYF. The DNA of the CDR3 is TGTGCCAGCAGGACAGGGGGCGGCTTTCAAGAGACCCAGTACTTC.

This clonotype was detected many times. The chain uses TRBV19 and TRBJ2-1; D not resolved. The V end was cut by 5 bases, the J end by 0 bases, with 8 bases between. The CDR3 contains 14 residues. Germline CDR1 is LNHDA and CDR2 is SQIVND (reference sequence). CDR3 nucleotides: TGTGCCAGTAGTGCGGCGAGCTCCTACAATGAGCAGTTCTTC. It is translated as CASSAASSYNEQFF.

This clonotype was recorded a few times. The rearrangement links TRBV12-5 to TRBJ2-1; 9 nucleotides agree with TRBD1. V lost 5 bases to trimming and J lost 7 bases; unmatched junction nucleotides: 9. From germline, CDR1 is LGHNT and CDR2 FRNRAP. The CDR3 totals 15 residues. Here the CDR3 reads CASGTTGQGRNEQFF. CDR3 sequence (DNA): TGTGCTAGTGGTACGACGGGACAGGGACGTAATGAGCAGTTCTTC.

This clonotype was detected ten times or more. J is TRBJ2-2 and V is TRBV5-5; tentative D call: TRBD1 (6 bases). Germline-derived CDR1 and CDR2 are SGHKS and YYEKEE (reference sequence). The CDR3 spans 15 residues. Trimming cost V 3 bases and J 0 bases, with 9 bases left between them. The CDR3: CASSSYRANTGELFF. The CDR3 DNA reads TGTGCCAGCAGCTCCTACAGGGCGAACACCGGGGAGCTGTTTTTT.

This clonotype was detected a few times. The rearrangement links TRBV7-2 to TRBJ1-4; 12 bases agree with TRBD1. The CDR3 sequence is 17 residues long. The V gene's germline CDR1 is SGHTA and CDR2 FQGNSA. The trim removed 5 bases at V and 8 bases at J, leaving 12 bases unmatched. This chain's CDR3 is CASSPRDRGRVGEKLFF. The CDR3 DNA reads as TGTGCCAGCAGCCCCCGGGACAGGGGGCGAGTCGGGGAAAAACTGTTTTTT.

The chain has TRBV7-9 and TRBJ2-6, with a weak D call TRBD2 (6 bases). The J call may be in error: the DNA end matches TRBJ2-1 better. Germline assignment: CDR1 SEHNR and CDR2 FQNEAQ (reference sequence). The CDR3 is 12 residues long. CDR3 in DNA: TGTGCCAGCAGCCCCCCCCGGGGGAAGCAGTTCTTC. This codes for CASSPPRGKQFF.

By share, this clonotype counts as medium-sized (0.01 to 0.1%). The chain couples TRBV28 to TRBJ1-2; a weak D match, TRBD1 (6 bases). CDR3 size: 13 residues. V lost 7 bases and J 0 bases, leaving 9 bases between the germline ends. Looked up from germline, CDR1 is MDHEN and CDR2 is SYDVKM. The CDR3, as DNA: TGTGCCAGCACCGGACAGACTAACTATGGCTACACCTTC. It specifies CASTGQTNYGYTF.